This T cell receptor beta chain stems from a study of PD-1 blockade in classical Hodgkin lymphoma. Each of the patients experienced relapse following autologous stem cell transplantation, and their brentuximab vedotin exposure differed. Best response was recorded as complete response, partial response or progressive disease. The V gene lost 4 bases and the J gene lost 5 bases, with 15 bases spanning the gap. This CDR3 is 15 amino acids long. Germline-derived CDR1 and CDR2 are SGHRS and YFSETQ. This clone came up once. Its specificity is not known. Whole-study findings and limits: TCR diversity at baseline was reported to be reduced in newly diagnosed patients relative to healthy donors.

Profiled with immunoSEQ multiplex PCR; TCRdb holds only in-frame clones, not every one. The table includes 50,000 to 75,000 clones, 85% to 90% detected once. This TCR derives from a human donor with classical Hodgkin lymphoma. The input for sequencing was peripheral blood mononuclear cells (PBMCs), taken before the second cycle of nivolumab. V usage is TRBV5-1 and J usage is TRBJ2-2, with D tentatively TRBD2 (5 bases). CDR3 nucleotides: TGCGCCAGCAGCCTTGGCGGTACGGGGACCGGGGAGCTGTTTTTT. Protein sequence: CASSLGGTGTGELFF.